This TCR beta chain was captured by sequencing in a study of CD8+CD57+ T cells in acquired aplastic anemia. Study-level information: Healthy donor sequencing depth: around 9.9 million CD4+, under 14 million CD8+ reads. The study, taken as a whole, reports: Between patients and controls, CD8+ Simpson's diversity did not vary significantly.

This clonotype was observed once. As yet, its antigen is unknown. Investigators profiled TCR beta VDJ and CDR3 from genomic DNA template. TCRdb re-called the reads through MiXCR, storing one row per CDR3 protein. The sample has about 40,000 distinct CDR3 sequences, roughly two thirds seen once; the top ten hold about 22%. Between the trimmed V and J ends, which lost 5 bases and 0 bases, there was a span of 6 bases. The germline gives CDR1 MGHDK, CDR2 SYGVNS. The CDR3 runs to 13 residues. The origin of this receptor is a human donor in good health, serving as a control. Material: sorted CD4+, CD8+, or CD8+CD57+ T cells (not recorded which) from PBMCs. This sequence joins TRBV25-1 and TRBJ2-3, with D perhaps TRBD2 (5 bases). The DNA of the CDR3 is TGTGCCAGCAGTAGGACTAGCACAGATACGCAGTATTTT. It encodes CASSRTSTDTQYF.